This T cell receptor beta chain was retrieved from a study of beta chain features in type 1 diabetes. This clone was found a few times. The antigen remains unidentified. The entirety of the isolated RNA underwent reverse transcription, so expressed TCRB transcripts were sequenced. Around 3.7 million reads was the average for naive, central memory and regulatory T cell samples. Libraries were prepared by immunoSEQ multiplex PCR; TCRdb keeps only in-frame clonotypes and omits some of them. The repertoire holds about 660,000 clones, with roughly an eighth as singletons. CD45RO/CCR7/CD25/CD127/CD95/CD27 sorting isolated CD4+ naive, central memory, regulatory and stem cell-like memory cells. Notes on the study in general: When Type 1 diabetes patients were examined, their TCRB CDR3s proved moderately but significantly shorter in all four CD4+ subsets.

This CDR3 is built from 15 residues. V lost 0 bases, J lost 1 base, and 11 bases lay in between. Germline CDR1 is SGHRS and CDR2 is YFSETQ. The chain combines TRBV5-1 with TRBJ2-7; D remains ambiguous. The sample taken for sequencing was naive CD4+ T cells from blood. The TCR sequence derives from a man between 18 and 35 years old with type 1 diabetes. The CDR3 reads CASSLVQSGSYEQYF. The DNA of the CDR3 is TGCGCCAGCAGCTTGGTCCAAAGTGGGTCCTACGAGCAGTACTTC.